This TCR beta chain appears in the sequencing data of a study of blood T cell repertoires in COVID-19. J gave up 6 bases and V 4 bases, and 13 bases lay outside the gene matches. This CDR3 region has 16 residues. Germline CDR1 MNHNS, CDR2 SASEGT. Data came from immunoSEQ multiplex PCR; TCRdb stores just in-frame clones and leaves some out. Among tens of thousands of clones listed, around 82% were seen once. What was sequenced was peripheral blood. V gene TRBV6-1 combines with J gene TRBJ1-1; TRBD1 matches 8 bases. This clonotype was sampled from a woman older than 75 with acute or convalescent COVID-19. CDR3 DNA: TGTGCCAGCAGTGCGCGGCAGGGGGCAATATTATCTGAAGCTTTCTTT. Its translation is CASSARQGAILSEAFF.